What follows are 27 T cell receptor beta chains derived from one specimen sequenced in a study of graft-versus-host responses after intestinal transplantation. TCRdb keeps only in-frame clones here, not all; method: immunoSEQ multiplex PCR. The sample includes tens of thousands of clones, roughly 91% of them seen just once. Their cognate antigens are unknown. This sample comprised unstimulated CD4+ T cells sorted from spleen or lymph node cells, obtained before intestinal transplant. These receptor sequences come from a human donor who received an intestinal transplant.

The rearrangement uses TRBV5-6 and TRBJ1-2; D is possibly TRBD1 (5 bases). Germline lookup yields CDR1 SGHDT and CDR2 YYEEEE. Trimming shortened V by 6 bases and J by 3 bases, and 12 bases separated the two germline ends. There are 13 residues in the CDR3. The CDR3 nucleotides are TGTGCCAGCACCCTAGGGGAATACTATGGCTACACCTTC. It specifies CASTLGEYYGYTF.

The chain carries TRBV6-1 and TRBJ1-6; TRBD1 agrees at 7 bases. The CDR3 totals 14 residues. The V and J ends lost 7 bases and 2 bases, in that order; junction bases with no gene match: 2. Germline V gene data show CDR1 as MNHNS and CDR2 as SASEGT. Here the CDR3 reads CASMTGTYNSPLHF. CDR3 sequence (DNA): TGTGCCAGCATGACAGGGACCTATAATTCACCCCTCCACTTT.

This sequence joins TRBV5-1 and TRBJ1-6; D is perhaps TRBD1 (5 bases). Germline CDR1 and CDR2: SGHRS and YFSETQ. The V end was cut by 4 bases, the J end by 5 bases, with 10 bases between. CDR3 length equals 14 residues. The CDR3 DNA reads as TGCGCCAGCAGCCTCCAAGGGGATAATTCACCCCTCCACTTT. The encoded protein is CASSLQGDNSPLHF.

The sample holds one count of this clone. This chain uses TRBV5-1 with TRBJ2-3; tentative D call: TRBD1 (5 bases). This CDR3 spans 14 amino acids. V lost 4 bases to trimming and J lost 2 bases, with 11 bases between them. CDR1 and CDR2 (germline): SGHRS, YFSETQ. The CDR3 spells CASSLQGATDTQYF. Here the CDR3 DNA reads TGCGCCAGCAGCCTGCAGGGTGCCACAGATACGCAGTATTTT.

V and J are TRBV7-9 and TRBJ1-2, with TRBD1 matching over 9 bases. V was clipped by 3 bases and J by 7 bases; unmatched bases: 12. Germline-derived CDR1 and CDR2 are SEHNR and FQNEAQ (reference sequence). The CDR3 extends over 16 amino acids. This CDR3 is CASSLKGAGQGIGYTF. The CDR3 bases are TGTGCCAGCAGCTTGAAAGGAGCCGGACAGGGGATTGGCTACACCTTC.

This chain uses TRBV11-3 with TRBJ1-1, with unresolved D. This CDR3 spans 15 amino acids. In germline, CDR1 is SGHNT, CDR2 YENEEA. Trimming pared 5 bases from V and 0 bases from J, leaving 13 bases between. For the CDR3, the DNA is TGTGCCAGCAGCGGCCCCGGCGGGATGAACACTGAAGCTTTCTTT. Translated: CASSGPGGMNTEAFF.

The rearrangement joins TRBV28 to TRBJ1-1; TRBD1 matches 9 bases. Per germline, CDR1 MDHEN and CDR2 SYDVKM. CDR3 length: 15 residues. The ends lost 4 bases at V and 3 bases at J; junction bases unmatched: 6. The CDR3 here is CASSSPRTGDTEAFF. Written as DNA, the CDR3 is TGTGCCAGCAGTTCGCCGAGGACAGGGGACACTGAAGCTTTCTTT.

The chain has TRBV12-5 and TRBJ2-7; TRBD1 aligns across 9 bases. This CDR3 region has 17 residues. V lost 2 bases and J lost 3; bases outside the gene matches: 11. In germline, CDR1 is LGHNT, CDR2 FRNRAP. The CDR3 nucleotides are TGTGCTAGTGGTTTGCATGCTACAGGGGGCCTCGGCTACGAGCAGTACTTC. Protein: CASGLHATGGLGYEQYF.

The chain has TRBV10-1 and TRBJ1-5; D is ambiguous. The germline V gene encodes CDR1 WNHNN and CDR2 SYGVQD (reference sequence). Trimming removed 3 bases at V and 6 bases at J, with 9 bases between. The CDR3 is 13 amino acids. CDR3 coding DNA: TGCGCCAGCAGTGAACGGGATGGTCAGCCCCAGCATTTT. It specifies CASSERDGQPQHF.

V is TRBV9 and J is TRBJ1-3; 10 bases align to TRBD1. CDR3 length: 15 amino acids. Germline values: CDR1 SGDLS, CDR2 YYNGEE. With 0 bases clipped from V and 4 bases from J, the junction kept 1 base outside the gene matches. The CDR3, as DNA: TGTGCCAGCAGCGTAGAGGACAGGGGGGGAAACACCATATATTTT. Translation gives CASSVEDRGGNTIYF. Full variable domain (missing parts from reference TRBV9 and TRBJ1-3): DSGVTQTPKHLITATGQRVTLRCSPRSGDLSVYWYQQSLDQGLQFLIQYYNGEERAKGNILERFSAQQFPDLHSELNLSSLELGDSALYFCASSVEDRGGNTIYFGEGSWLTVV.

The chain recombines TRBV21-1 with TRBJ2-7; TRBD1, the table's D call, was not compared with the DNA. TRBV21-1 is reported as a pseudogene. There are 14 residues in the CDR3. The CDR3 coding sequence is TGTGCCAGCAGCAAAGTTAGGGGGCGTTTAGAGCAGTACTTC. This encodes CASSKVRGRLEQYF.

This clone appeared once. This sequence joins TRBV30 and TRBJ1-4, with 9 bases lining up with TRBD1. V was pared by 2 bases and J by 0 bases, with 4 bases of the junction left unmatched. The length of the CDR3 is 16 residues. Germline values: CDR1 GTSNPN, CDR2 SVGIG (reference sequence). The CDR3 DNA is TGTGCCTGGAGTAGGGACAGGGCTGCAACTAATGAAAAACTGTTTTTT. Its protein is CAWSRDRAATNEKLFF.

The chain recombines TRBV30 with TRBJ1-2; 9 bases map to TRBD1. Germline CDR1 is GTSNPN and CDR2 is SVGIG (reference sequence). This CDR3 has 15 amino acids. The V gene end was trimmed by 4 bases and the J gene end by 4 bases; junction bases not matched to a gene: 10. CDR3 amino acids: CAWKYRDRDLYGYTF. Written as DNA, the CDR3 is TGTGCCTGGAAATACCGGGACAGGGACCTCTATGGCTACACCTTC.

The J gene is TRBJ1-2, the V gene TRBV6-1; no reliable D call. The germline V gene has CDR1 MNHNS and CDR2 SASEGT. The CDR3 is 14 amino acids. With 2 bases removed from V and 2 bases from J, the gap between germline ends came to 9 bases. The DNA for the CDR3 is TGTGCCAGCAGTGAATTAAAAGCCAACTATGGCTACACCTTC. Translation gives CASSELKANYGYTF.

A note on this clone: Other DNA sequences in this sample translate to the same CDR3. This chain uses TRBV11-2 with TRBJ2-7; the D is unclear. V was trimmed by 4 bases and J by 2 bases, leaving 3 bases between them. Per the germline V gene, CDR1 is SGHAT and CDR2 is FQNNGV. This CDR3 is 11 amino acids long. CDR3 in amino acids: CASSSAYEQYF. The CDR3, as DNA: TGTGCCAGCAGCTCAGCCTACGAGCAGTACTTC. Supplemented by reference TRBV11-2 and TRBJ2-7, the full variable domain reads EAGVAQSPRYKIIEKRQSVAFWCNPISGHATLYWYQQILGQGPKLLIQFQNNGVVDDSQLPKDRFSAERLKGVDSTLKIQPAKLEDSAVYLCASSSAYEQYFGPGTRLTVT.

The rearrangement joins TRBV9 to TRBJ2-1, with D maybe TRBD1 (6 bases). The CDR3 consists of 17 residues. CDR1 SGDLS and CDR2 YYNGEE come from the germline V gene. V was shortened by 0 bases and J by 6 bases, with 19 bases between the two germline ends. The CDR3 nucleotides are TGTGCCAGCAGCGTAGAAATTGGGGGCCCTTGGGGCAATGAGCAGTTCTTC. It yields the protein CASSVEIGGPWGNEQFF. Full variable domain (remainder filled in from reference TRBV9 and TRBJ2-1): DSGVTQTPKHLITATGQRVTLRCSPRSGDLSVYWYQQSLDQGLQFLIQYYNGEERAKGNILERFSAQQFPDLHSELNLSSLELGDSALYFCASSVEIGGPWGNEQFFGPGTRLTVL.

The chain couples TRBV4-3 to TRBJ1-4; D is unresolved. The germline gives CDR1 LGHNA, CDR2 YSLEER. CDR3 length equals 14 residues. Trimming pared 2 bases from V and 14 bases from J, leaving 18 bases between. DNA of the CDR3: TGCGCCAGCAGCCAACTGACGCGGGGTTCGGTCCTGTTTTTT. Encoded protein: CASSQLTRGSVLFF.

This chain joins TRBV5-1 and TRBJ1-3; D is perhaps TRBD1 (5 bases). CDR1 SGHRS and CDR2 YFSETQ come from the germline V gene. This CDR3 is 14 amino acids long. Trimming pared 2 bases from V and 6 bases from J, leaving 12 bases between. CDR3 DNA: TGCGCCAGCAGCTTCGAAGGGGTCGAAAACACCATATATTTT. It encodes CASSFEGVENTIYF.

This chain joins TRBV6-5 and TRBJ2-7, with 7 nucleotides matching TRBD2. V dropped 0 bases and J dropped 7; count of bases not matched to a gene: 12. CDR1 is MNHEY, CDR2 SVGAGI, per germline. This CDR3 is built from 16 residues. The CDR3 bases are TGTGCCAGCAGTTACTCGTATAGCCTGGGGGGGGGAGAGCAGTACTTC. Its protein is CASSYSYSLGGGEQYF.

The chain recombines TRBV7-2 with TRBJ1-4, with D maybe TRBD1 (6 bases). This CDR3 comprises 17 residues. Germline V gene sequence: CDR1 SGHTA, CDR2 FQGNSA. V was shortened by 0 bases and J by 0 bases, with 11 bases between the two germline ends. CDR3 coding DNA: TGTGCCAGCAGCTTAGCGGGGGGGCTATCAACTAATGAAAAACTGTTTTTT. It is translated as CASSLAGGLSTNEKLFF.

The J gene is TRBJ1-1, the V gene TRBV25-1, with 7 positions matching TRBD1. There are 14 residues in the CDR3. Germline V CDR1 and CDR2: MGHDK, SYGVNS. V gave up 4 bases and J gave up 5 bases; unmatched junction bases: 7. The CDR3 loop is CASSVVGGGTEAFF. CDR3 in DNA: TGTGCCAGCAGTGTGGTAGGGGGCGGGACTGAAGCTTTCTTT.

This clone was observed a single time. This CDR3 reads CATYSAGGGGGYTF. The CDR3 DNA reads as TGTGCCACCTACTCCGCCGGGGGAGGAGGCGGCTACACCTTC. The chain carries TRBV30 and TRBJ1-2; D is possibly TRBD1 (5 bases). Germline loops: CDR1 GTSNPN, CDR2 SVGIG (reference sequence). The CDR3 is 14 residues long. The ends were cut back, 8 bases at V and 8 bases at J, with 24 bases in the middle.

The chain recombines TRBV5-1 with TRBJ2-3; D is perhaps TRBD2 (5 bases). The CDR3 extends over 14 amino acids. V lost 5 bases, J lost 3 bases, and 13 bases lay in between. The germline CDR1 and CDR2 sequences are SGHRS and YFSETQ. Here the CDR3 reads CASRSPGSTDTQYF. The CDR3 DNA is TGCGCCAGCAGATCCCCGGGGTCAACAGATACGCAGTATTTT.

The rearrangement links TRBV29-1 to TRBJ2-7; D gene unclear. V lost 2 bases and J 2 bases, leaving 13 bases between the germline ends. The CDR3 runs 14 residues. The germline V gene encodes CDR1 SQVTM and CDR2 ANQGSEA. CDR3 residues: CSVEKDHSPYEQYF. The CDR3 bases are TGCAGCGTTGAAAAGGATCACAGTCCCTACGAGCAGTACTTC.

This clone was observed once. V usage is TRBV29-1 and J usage is TRBJ1-1; TRBD1 matches at 7 bases. The CDR3 has 13 residues. Germline V CDR1 and CDR2: SQVTM, ANQGSEA. The trim removed 7 bases at V and 1 base at J, leaving 6 bases unmatched. The CDR3 DNA follows: TGCAGCGCCAAAACAGGGGAGAACACTGAAGCTTTCTTT. This codes for CSAKTGENTEAFF.

This chain uses TRBV9 with TRBJ1-2, with D perhaps matching TRBD1 (6 bases). Per germline, CDR1 SGDLS and CDR2 YYNGEE. This CDR3 has 12 residues. The germline V and J ends were trimmed by 5 bases and 5 bases, with 10 bases remaining between them. CDR3 protein: CASSHREYGYTF. CDR3 DNA: TGTGCCAGCAGTCACAGGGAATATGGCTACACCTTC.

This clone was seen just once. The DNA for the CDR3 is TGTGCCAGCACCTTTAACTCCTACGAGCAGTACTTC. It translates to CASTFNSYEQYF. This chain joins TRBV7-2 and TRBJ2-7; D is unresolved. Germline CDR1 is SGHTA and CDR2 is FQGNSA. This CDR3 is built from 12 residues. Trimming shortened V by 7 bases and J by 0 bases, and 7 bases separated the two germline ends.